This passage covers 23 T cell receptor beta chains from one sample sequenced in a study of blood T cell repertoires in COVID-19. This table comes from immunoSEQ multiplex PCR, and its TCRdb copy is limited to in-frame clones, with some not included. This sample yields 150,000 to 200,000 clones, of which about 89% are seen a single time; around 8.9% belongs to the top ten. Sequenced material: PBMCs or T cells enriched from blood (not recorded which). The receptors originated from a woman aged 18-30 years who had recovered from COVID-19.

The V gene is TRBV29-1, the J gene TRBJ1-2; no firm D call. Trimming stripped 4 bases from V and 5 bases from J, with 11 bases between. Germline V gene sequence: CDR1 SQVTM, CDR2 ANQGSEA. This CDR3 is 12 amino acids long. The CDR3 protein is CSVVSGPYGYTF. CDR3 bases: TGCAGCGTTGTAAGCGGACCATATGGCTACACCTTC.

The V call is TRBV29-1, the J call TRBJ1-2, with D possibly being TRBD1 (6 bases). Between the trimmed V and J ends, which lost 1 base and 1 base, there was a span of 10 bases. Germline assignment: CDR1 SQVTM and CDR2 ANQGSEA. The CDR3 is made up of 14 amino acids. DNA for the CDR3: TGCAGCGTTGAAGGCGGACAGAATAACTATGGCTACACCTTC. Protein product: CSVEGGQNNYGYTF. Full variable domain (outside the CDR3, taken from reference TRBV29-1 and TRBJ1-2): SAVISQKPSRDICQRGTSLTIQCQVDSQVTMMFWYRQQPGQSLTLIATANQGSEATYESGFVIDKFPISRPNLTFSTLTVSNMSPEDSSIYLCSVEGGQNNYGYTFGSGTRLTVV.

This clone has just a few counts. The genes are TRBV30 and TRBJ2-7; a possible D gene is TRBD1 (6 bases). Germline CDR1 and CDR2: GTSNPN and SVGIG (reference sequence). V shed 3 bases and J shed 3 bases, with 6 bases lying between them. This CDR3 is 11 amino acids long. DNA for the CDR3: TGTGCCTGGAGAGGGGGCTACGAGCAGTACTTC. Its translation: CAWRGGYEQYF.

The V and J genes are TRBV7-9 and TRBJ2-7; tentative D call: TRBD2 (5 bases). V lost 1 base and J 5 bases, leaving 15 bases between the germline ends. The CDR3 length is 15 residues. Looked up from germline, CDR1 is SEHNR and CDR2 is FQNEAQ (reference sequence). DNA of the CDR3: TGTGCCAGCAGCTTAGAGTCCCTCGGGGTCCACGAGCAGTACTTC. It codes for CASSLESLGVHEQYF.

The chain uses TRBV29-1 and TRBJ1-2, with a weak D call TRBD1 (5 bases). V lost 3 bases and J 8 bases, leaving 10 bases between the germline ends. Germline values: CDR1 SQVTM, CDR2 ANQGSEA. This CDR3 has 11 residues. CDR3 sequence (DNA): TGCAGCGTTGATAGGGGAGGGGGCTACACCTTC. Its protein is CSVDRGGGYTF.

J is TRBJ2-7 and V is TRBV4-2; D gene ambiguous. Trimming shortened V by 0 bases and J by 1 base, and 4 bases separated the two germline ends. The CDR3 runs 13 residues. Per germline, CDR1 LGHNA and CDR2 YNFKEQ. The CDR3 reads CASSQDASYEQYF. CDR3 nucleotide sequence: TGTGCCAGCAGCCAAGATGCGTCCTACGAGCAGTACTTC.

This chain links TRBV7-9 with TRBJ1-6, with unresolved D. The CDR3 runs to 13 residues. Trimming took 0 bases from V and 8 from J, leaving 5 bases between them. CDR1 is SEHNR and CDR2 is FQNEAQ in the germline V gene (reference sequence). The CDR3 loop reads CASSLALDSPLHF. The CDR3 DNA reads TGTGCCAGCAGCTTAGCTCTCGATTCACCCCTCCACTTT.

The J gene is TRBJ1-1, the V gene TRBV6-4; D remains ambiguous. CDR1 and CDR2 from the germline V gene are MRHNA and SNTAGT. The length of the CDR3 is 14 residues. Trimming took 3 bases from V and 1 from J, leaving 9 bases between them. The CDR3 sequence is CASSEDQENTEAFF. In DNA, the CDR3 is TGTGCCAGCAGTGAAGATCAGGAGAACACTGAAGCTTTCTTT.

The V call is TRBV7-9, the J call TRBJ1-6, with TRBD1 identical over 9 bases. V was clipped by 1 base and J by 9 bases; unmatched bases: 7. The CDR3 runs 16 residues. Germline assignment: CDR1 SEHNR and CDR2 FQNEAQ (reference sequence). CDR3 residues: CASSLGDRAGTSPLHF. DNA for the CDR3: TGTGCCAGCAGCTTAGGGGACAGGGCCGGTACTTCACCCCTCCACTTT.

The chain joins TRBV7-9 to TRBJ1-6, with 8 positions matching TRBD1. Germline V lookup: CDR1 SEHNR, CDR2 FQNEAQ (reference sequence). CDR3 size: 14 residues. With V trimmed by 5 bases and J by 11 bases, 8 bases remained unmatched. The CDR3 DNA is TGTGCCAGCAGCATGACAGGGGACGGGCCACCCCTCCACTTT. It codes for CASSMTGDGPPLHF.

DNA for the CDR3: TGTGCCAGTACGCCCGGGGGGCTAGGGACGAACACTGAAGCTTTCTTT. Its protein is CASTPGGLGTNTEAFF. V gene TRBV19 combines with J gene TRBJ1-1; tentatively, D is TRBD1 (6 bases). Trimming shortened V by 7 bases and J by 1 base, and 19 bases separated the two germline ends. This CDR3 has 16 residues. Germline CDR1 reads LNHDA; CDR2 reads SQIVND (reference sequence).

This clone was observed a handful of times. This chain connects TRBV11-2 to TRBJ1-1; perhaps TRBD1 as D (6 bases). Trimming shortened V by 1 base and J by 0 bases, and 12 bases separated the two germline ends. The germline CDR1 and CDR2 sequences are SGHAT and FQNNGV. This CDR3 has 16 amino acids. CDR3 sequence reads: CASSLGGRGLNTEAFF. CDR3 coding DNA: TGTGCCAGCAGCTTAGGGGGGAGGGGGTTGAACACTGAAGCTTTCTTT.

The chain links TRBV4-1 to TRBJ1-1, with no clear D. Germline lookup yields CDR1 MGHRA and CDR2 YSYEKL. The CDR3 extends over 16 amino acids. V lost 3 bases and J 0 bases, leaving 14 bases between the germline ends. The CDR3 DNA is TGCGCCAGCAGCCAGACAACGGGGATCATGAACACTGAAGCTTTCTTT. Protein product: CASSQTTGIMNTEAFF.

This rearrangement joins TRBV2 to TRBJ2-7; D is uncertain. V shed 6 bases and J shed 3 bases, with 9 bases lying between them. Germline V gene lookup returns CDR1 SNHLY and CDR2 FYNNEI. The CDR3 has 12 residues. The DNA of the CDR3 is TGTGCCAGCAGAACAGACAACTACGAGCAGTACTTC. The encoded protein is CASRTDNYEQYF.

This chain links TRBV2 with TRBJ1-2; 10 bases are a match to TRBD1. This CDR3 has 17 residues. With V trimmed by 2 bases and J by 4 bases, 10 bases remained unmatched. The germline gives CDR1 SNHLY, CDR2 FYNNEI. The CDR3 loop is CASSEWGTGDNSYGYTF. The CDR3 nucleotides read TGTGCCAGCAGTGAATGGGGGACAGGGGATAATAGCTATGGCTACACCTTC.

The chain recombines TRBV27 with TRBJ1-1; 10 nucleotides agree with TRBD1. The V segment lost 1 base and the J segment 4 bases; nucleotides outside the gene matches: 6. The CDR3 contains 16 residues. Germline CDR1 MNHEY, CDR2 SMNVEV (reference sequence). The CDR3 loop is CASSLLTGQGTTEAFF. The CDR3 DNA reads TGTGCCAGCAGTTTATTGACGGGACAGGGGACCACTGAAGCTTTCTTT.

This clone occurred once. The J gene is TRBJ2-1, the V gene TRBV3-1 (or the pseudogene TRBV3-2); 7 nucleotides match TRBD1. The CDR3 sequence is 15 residues long. The germline gives CDR1 LGHDT, CDR2 YNNKEL (reference sequence). Trimming removed 3 bases from V and 6 bases from J; junction bases left unmatched: 8. The CDR3 nucleotides read TGTGCCAGCAGCCAGACAGGGAATTGGATCAATGAGCAGTTCTTC. Translation: CASSQTGNWINEQFF.

V and J are TRBV5-8 and TRBJ1-5; tentatively, D is TRBD1 (5 bases). Germline lookup yields CDR1 SGHTS and CDR2 YDEGEE. The CDR3 extends over 16 amino acids. Trimming pared 2 bases from V and 2 bases from J, leaving 14 bases between. The CDR3 region has the DNA TGTGCCAGCAGCTTACGGGGGGATGGTGGCAATCAGCCCCAGCATTTT. Amino acid sequence: CASSLRGDGGNQPQHF.

The J gene is TRBJ1-4, the V gene TRBV10-3; no clear D. Germline assignment: CDR1 ENHRY and CDR2 SYGVKD. V was pared by 6 bases and J by 2 bases, with 10 bases between. This CDR3 has 14 amino acids. The CDR3 is CAIRIVRTNEKLFF. In nucleotides, the CDR3 is TGTGCCATCAGAATAGTGAGGACTAATGAAAAACTGTTTTTT.

V usage is TRBV30 and J usage is TRBJ1-1; D is uncertain. Trimming removed 1 base at V and 9 bases at J, with 9 bases between. The CDR3 has 11 residues. In germline, CDR1 is GTSNPN, CDR2 SVGIG (reference sequence). The CDR3 DNA follows: TGTGCCTGGAGTGGTATCGGGAAAGCTTTCTTT. Protein sequence: CAWSGIGKAFF.

The V call is TRBV5-1, the J call TRBJ2-7, with D uncertain. Trimming cost V 1 base and J 12 bases, with 20 bases left between them. The CDR3 extends over 14 amino acids. Germline CDR1 SGHRS, CDR2 YFSETQ. The CDR3 DNA reads as TGCGCCAGCAGCTTGTATAGAACGTCTAATCAACTGTACTTC. The encoded protein is CASSLYRTSNQLYF.

J is TRBJ1-2 and V is TRBV18; 8 positions match TRBD1. CDR3 length: 15 residues. Per the germline V gene, CDR1 is KGHSH and CDR2 is LQKENI. Trimming at V came to 3 bases and at J to 3 bases, leaving 6 bases not matched to a gene. DNA for the CDR3: TGTGCCAGCTCACCCCCAGGGGGCGAAGACTATGGCTACACCTTC. It encodes CASSPPGGEDYGYTF. Combining the CDR3 with reference TRBV18 and TRBJ1-2 gives the whole variable domain NAGVMQNPRHLVRRRGQEARLRCSPMKGHSHVYWYRQLPEEGLKFMVYLQKENIIDESGMPKERFSAEFPKEGPSILRIQQVVRGDSAAYFCASSPPGGEDYGYTFGSGTRLTVV.

This rearrangement joins TRBV29-1 to TRBJ2-7; 8 nucleotides line up with TRBD1. V trimming: 5 bases; J trimming: 4 bases; junction bases outside the gene matches: 13. The CDR3 is 15 amino acids. Germline V gene lookup returns CDR1 SQVTM and CDR2 ANQGSEA. CDR3 in DNA: TGCAGCGTTAGGCCGAGGGACAGGCAGAATTACGAGCAGTACTTC. It specifies CSVRPRDRQNYEQYF.